The 5 T cell receptor beta chains presented below share a single source sample, sequenced in a study of OX40 agonist ivuxolimab in advanced cancers. Produced via immunoSEQ multiplex PCR; TCRdb's table is partial and in-frame only. The sample has around 53,000 clones, about 81% seen once. Material: CD4+ or CD8+ T cells sorted from blood, obtained in a trial of the OX40 agonist ivuxolimab. The receptors were gathered from an adult with an advanced solid tumor such as melanoma, head and neck, liver or kidney cancer.

The chain has TRBV6-1 and TRBJ2-7; the match to TRBD1 covers 8 bases. The length of the CDR3 is 14 residues. Per germline, CDR1 MNHNS and CDR2 SASEGT. The junction had 7 bases not matched to a gene; V was cut back by 4 bases and J by 5 bases. The chain's CDR3 is CASSGTGIVNEQYF. The CDR3 DNA is TGTGCCAGCAGTGGGACAGGGATAGTCAACGAGCAGTACTTC.

The gene calls are TRBV6-1 and TRBJ2-7, with 9 positions matching TRBD1. CDR1 is MNHNS and CDR2 is SASEGT in the germline V gene. The CDR3 loop spans 17 amino acids. The V gene end was trimmed by 3 bases and the J gene end by 1 base; junction bases not matched to a gene: 10. The CDR3 protein is CASSDIGTGSFSYEQYF. As DNA, the CDR3 is TGTGCCAGCAGTGACATCGGGACAGGGTCATTTTCCTACGAGCAGTACTTC.

The V gene is TRBV19, the J gene TRBJ1-1; possible D gene TRBD1, 6 bases. The CDR3 is 14 residues long. Trimming shortened V by 7 bases and J by 1 base, and 13 bases separated the two germline ends. The germline V gene encodes CDR1 LNHDA and CDR2 SQIVND (reference sequence). The CDR3 here is CASKGGIWNTEAFF. The CDR3 bases are TGTGCCAGTAAGGGGGGTATTTGGAACACTGAAGCTTTCTTT.

The rearrangement uses TRBV19 and TRBJ1-5; D remains unclear. The CDR3 spans 15 residues. Germline loops: CDR1 LNHDA, CDR2 SQIVND (reference sequence). V lost 1 base and J lost 4, with 11 bases in between. The CDR3 region has the DNA TGTGCCAGTAGTATAGTTCGGCAGGCAAATCAGCCCCAGCATTTT. Residues: CASSIVRQANQPQHF.

The V gene is TRBV5-1, the J gene TRBJ2-4, with D perhaps TRBD1 or TRBD2 (5 bases each). The CDR3 has 18 amino acids. Trimming cost V 3 bases and J 8 bases, with 27 bases left between them. Germline loops: CDR1 SGHRS, CDR2 YFSETQ. The CDR3 region has the DNA TGCGCCAGCAGCTCCCTACCAACTAGTGGGGCCCAAAAGGACATTCAGTACTTC. Amino acids: CASSSLPTSGAQKDIQYF.